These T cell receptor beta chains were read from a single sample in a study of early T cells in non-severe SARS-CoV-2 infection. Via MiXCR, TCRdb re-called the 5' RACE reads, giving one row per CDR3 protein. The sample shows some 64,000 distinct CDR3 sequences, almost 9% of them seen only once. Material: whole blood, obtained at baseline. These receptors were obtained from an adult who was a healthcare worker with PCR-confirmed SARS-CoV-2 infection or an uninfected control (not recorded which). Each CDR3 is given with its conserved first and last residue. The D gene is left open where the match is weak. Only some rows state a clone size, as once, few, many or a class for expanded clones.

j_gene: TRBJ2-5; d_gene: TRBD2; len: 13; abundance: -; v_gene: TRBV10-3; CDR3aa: CAIMGTSGETQYF; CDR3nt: TGTGCCATCATGGGGACTAGCGGAGAGACCCAGTACTTC
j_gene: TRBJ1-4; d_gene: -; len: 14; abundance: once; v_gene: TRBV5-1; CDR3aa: CASSFASLGEKLFF; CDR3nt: TGCGCCAGCAGCTTTGCGTCCCTCGGTGAAAAACTGTTTTTT
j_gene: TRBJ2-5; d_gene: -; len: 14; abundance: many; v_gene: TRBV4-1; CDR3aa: CASSPRGIEETQYF; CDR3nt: TGCGCCAGCAGCCCAAGGGGTATCGAGGAGACCCAGTACTTC
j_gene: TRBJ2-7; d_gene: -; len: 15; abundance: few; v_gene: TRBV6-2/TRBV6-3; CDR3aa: CASSTPVGQSNEQYF; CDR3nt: TGTGCCAGCAGCACTCCCGTCGGGCAGTCCAACGAGCAGTACTTC
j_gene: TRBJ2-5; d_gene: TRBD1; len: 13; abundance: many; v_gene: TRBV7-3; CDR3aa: CASSFGQGETQYF; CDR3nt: TGTGCCAGCAGCTTTGGACAGGGAGAGACCCAGTACTTC
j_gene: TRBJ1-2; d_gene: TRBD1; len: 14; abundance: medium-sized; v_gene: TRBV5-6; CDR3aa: CASSSVTGSHGYTF; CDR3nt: TGTGCCAGCAGCTCGGTGACAGGGAGCCATGGCTACACCTTC
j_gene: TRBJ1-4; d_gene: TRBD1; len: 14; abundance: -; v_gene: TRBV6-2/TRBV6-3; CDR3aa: CASSYGTGVDKLFF; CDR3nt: TGTGCCAGCAGTTACGGAACAGGGGTGGACAAACTGTTTTTT
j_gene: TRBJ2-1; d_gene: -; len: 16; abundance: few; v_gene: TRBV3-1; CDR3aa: CASSPRTGLGGGEQFF; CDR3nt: TGTGCCAGCAGCCCCCGAACCGGACTAGGCGGGGGCGAGCAGTTCTTC
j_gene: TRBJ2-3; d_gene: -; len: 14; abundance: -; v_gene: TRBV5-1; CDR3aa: CATGIETGTDTQYF; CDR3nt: TGCGCCACCGGCATAGAGACGGGCACAGATACGCAGTATTTT
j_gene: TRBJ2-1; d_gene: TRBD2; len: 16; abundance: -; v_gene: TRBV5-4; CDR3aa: CASSPGGLAVYNEQFF; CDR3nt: TGTGCCAGCAGCCCTGGGGGACTAGCGGTCTACAATGAGCAGTTCTTC